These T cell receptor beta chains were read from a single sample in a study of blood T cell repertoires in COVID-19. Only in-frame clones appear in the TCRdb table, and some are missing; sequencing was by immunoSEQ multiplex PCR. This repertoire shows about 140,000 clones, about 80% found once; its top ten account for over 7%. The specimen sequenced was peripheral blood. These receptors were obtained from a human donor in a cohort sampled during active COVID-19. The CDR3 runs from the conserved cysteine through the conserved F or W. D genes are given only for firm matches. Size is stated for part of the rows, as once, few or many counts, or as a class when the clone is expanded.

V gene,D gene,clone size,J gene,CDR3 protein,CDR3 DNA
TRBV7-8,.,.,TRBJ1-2,CASSLAGEGYYGYTF,TGTGCCAGCAGCTTAGCGGGAGAAGGGTACTATGGCTACACCTTC
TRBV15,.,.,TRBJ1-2,CATSSDRSNYGYTF,TGTGCCACCAGCAGCGACAGATCTAACTATGGCTACACCTTC
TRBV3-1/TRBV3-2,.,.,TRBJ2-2,CASSQVSGELFF,TGTGCCAGCAGCCAAGTTTCTGGGGAGCTGTTTTTT
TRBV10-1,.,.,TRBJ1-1,CASRGGVNTEAFF,TGCGCCAGCAGGGGGGGAGTGAACACTGAAGCTTTCTTT
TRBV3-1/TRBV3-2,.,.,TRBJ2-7,CASSQDNRPGLEQYF,TGTGCCAGCAGCCAAGATAACCGTCCAGGACTCGAGCAGTACTTC
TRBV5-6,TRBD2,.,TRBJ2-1,CASSRGLAPDRQFF,TGTGCCAGCAGCCGAGGACTAGCCCCAGATCGGCAGTTCTTC
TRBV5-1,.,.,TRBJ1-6,CASSLGTALNNSPLHF,TGCGCCAGCAGCTTGGGGACAGCCCTGAATAATTCACCCCTCCACTTT
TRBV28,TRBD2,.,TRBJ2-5,CASSSGLPITQYF,TGTGCCAGCAGTTCGGGACTACCAATTACCCAGTACTTC
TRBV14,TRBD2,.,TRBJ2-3,CASSQKLAGGTDTQYF,TGTGCCAGCAGCCAAAAACTAGCGGGCGGCACAGATACGCAGTATTTT
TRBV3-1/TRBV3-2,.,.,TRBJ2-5,CASSRPLGAQETQYF,TGTGCCAGCAGCCGACCCCTTGGAGCTCAAGAGACCCAGTACTTC
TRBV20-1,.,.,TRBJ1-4,CSASTGGGEKLFF,TGCAGTGCTAGTACCGGGGGGGGCGAAAAACTGTTTTTT
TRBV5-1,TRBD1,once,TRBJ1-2,CASSGTLQGSYGYTF,TGCGCCAGCAGCGGGACGTTACAGGGGTCCTATGGCTACACCTTC
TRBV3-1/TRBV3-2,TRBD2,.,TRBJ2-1,CASSLTSGGAYEQFF,TGTGCCAGCAGCCTCACTAGCGGGGGGGCGTATGAGCAGTTCTTC
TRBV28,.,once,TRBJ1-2,CASSLRAGDGYTF,TGTGCCAGCAGTTTAAGGGCGGGCGATGGCTACACCTTC
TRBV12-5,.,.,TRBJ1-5,CASGPRGGGGNQPQHF,TGTGCTAGTGGTCCCCGAGGTGGGGGCGGCAATCAGCCCCAGCATTTT
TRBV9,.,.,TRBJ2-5,CASSVESRAETQYF,TGTGCCAGCAGCGTAGAATCCAGGGCAGAGACCCAGTACTTC
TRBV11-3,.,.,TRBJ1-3,CANLYPPRRSGNTIYF,TGTGCCAACCTCTACCCCCCAAGAAGATCTGGAAACACCATATATTTT
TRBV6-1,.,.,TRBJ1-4,CASSDRLNEKLFF,TGTGCCAGCAGTGACAGACTCAATGAAAAACTGTTTTTT
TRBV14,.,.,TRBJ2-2,CASSPVLRTGELFF,TGTGCCAGCAGCCCGGTCCTACGGACCGGGGAGCTGTTTTTT
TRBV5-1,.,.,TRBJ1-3,CASSLATGNTIYF,TGCGCCAGCAGCCTAGCCACAGGAAACACCATATATTTT
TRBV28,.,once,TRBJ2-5,CASNRDTPSQYF,TGTGCCAGCAACCGGGACACCCCTTCCCAGTACTTC
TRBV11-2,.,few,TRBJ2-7,CASSLVPGTTYEQYF,TGTGCCAGCAGCTTAGTGCCGGGAACGACCTACGAGCAGTACTTC
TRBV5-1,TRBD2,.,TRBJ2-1,CASSLAPAGGYNEQFF,TGCGCCAGCAGCTTGGCCCCAGCGGGGGGGTACAATGAGCAGTTCTTC
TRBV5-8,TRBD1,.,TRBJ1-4,CASSLFGQGSLKLFF,TGTGCCAGCAGCTTGTTTGGACAGGGGTCCCTTAAACTGTTTTTT
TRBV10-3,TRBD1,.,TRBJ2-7,CAISGQENSYEQYF,TGTGCCATCAGCGGACAGGAAAACTCCTACGAGCAGTACTTC
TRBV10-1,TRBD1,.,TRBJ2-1,CASSPPGQGNNEQFF,TGCGCCAGCTCTCCTCCGGGACAGGGGAATAATGAGCAGTTCTTC
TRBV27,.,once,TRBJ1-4,CASRKTGDATNEKLFF,TGTGCCAGCAGGAAGACGGGGGACGCAACTAATGAAAAACTGTTTTTT
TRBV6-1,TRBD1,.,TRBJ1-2,CASSGDRADYGYTF,TGTGCCAGCAGTGGGGACAGGGCCGACTATGGCTACACCTTC
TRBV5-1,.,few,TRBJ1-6,CASSPGTTTSPLHF,TGCGCCAGCAGCCCAGGGACTACTACTTCACCCCTCCACTTT
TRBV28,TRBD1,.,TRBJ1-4,CASTSMGTGGEKLFF,TGTGCCAGCACTTCGATGGGGACAGGGGGTGAAAAACTGTTTTTT
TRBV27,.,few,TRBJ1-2,CASSLRAAGLNYGYTF,TGTGCCAGCAGTTTAAGGGCAGCGGGACTTAACTATGGCTACACCTTC
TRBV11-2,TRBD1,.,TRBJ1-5,CASSMTGKEPQHF,TGTGCCAGCAGTATGACAGGGAAGGAGCCCCAGCATTTT
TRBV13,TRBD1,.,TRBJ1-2,CASSLGDREYGYTF,TGTGCCAGCAGCTTAGGGGACAGGGAGTATGGCTACACCTTC
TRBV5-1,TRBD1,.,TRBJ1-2,CASRKGTGQDYGYTF,TGCGCCAGCAGGAAAGGGACAGGGCAGGACTATGGCTACACCTTC
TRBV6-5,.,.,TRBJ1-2,CASSPDRNYGYTF,TGTGCCAGCAGTCCCGACAGGAACTATGGCTACACCTTC
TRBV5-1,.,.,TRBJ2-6,CASSLEGAGANVLTF,TGCGCCAGCAGCTTGGAGGGGGCTGGGGCCAACGTCCTGACTTTC
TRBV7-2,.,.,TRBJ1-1,CASSLRGRNTEAFF,TGTGCCAGCAGCTTAAGGGGCCGGAACACTGAAGCTTTCTTT
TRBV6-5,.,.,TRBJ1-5,CASRDRRVGQPQHF,TGTGCCAGCAGAGACAGGCGCGTGGGTCAGCCCCAGCATTTT
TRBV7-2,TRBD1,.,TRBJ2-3,CASSLGQGTDTQYF,TGTGCCAGCAGCCTGGGACAGGGGACAGATACGCAGTATTTT
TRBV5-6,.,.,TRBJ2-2,CASSPVGGATGELFF,TGTGCCAGCAGCCCCGTGGGGGGGGCCACCGGGGAGCTGTTTTTT
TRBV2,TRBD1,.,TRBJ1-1,CASSVTGVNTEAFF,TGTGCCAGCAGCGTGACAGGGGTGAACACTGAAGCTTTCTTT
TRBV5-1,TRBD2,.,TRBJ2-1,CASRKDRGASGGSSYNEQFF,TGCGCCAGCAGAAAAGATAGGGGCGCTAGCGGGGGCTCCTCCTACAATGAGCAGTTCTTC
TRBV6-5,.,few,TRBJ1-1,CASSAPMNTEAFF,TGTGCCAGCAGCGCGCCTATGAACACTGAAGCTTTCTTT
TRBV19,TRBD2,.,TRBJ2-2,CASTLLAGHTGELFF,TGTGCCAGTACCCTACTAGCGGGGCACACCGGGGAGCTGTTTTTT
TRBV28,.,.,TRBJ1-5,CASSLGQGRQPQHF,TGTGCCAGCAGTCTCGGGCAGGGCCGCCAGCCCCAGCATTTT
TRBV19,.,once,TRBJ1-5,CASSIDGRGYRNQPQHF,TGTGCCAGTAGTATAGATGGAAGGGGTTATCGCAATCAGCCCCAGCATTTT
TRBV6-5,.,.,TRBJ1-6,CASSYSDRFSPLHF,TGTGCCAGCAGTTACTCTGACAGGTTTTCACCCCTCCACTTT
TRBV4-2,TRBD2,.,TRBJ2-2,CASRDLAGDTGELFF,TGTGCCAGCAGGGATCTCGCGGGGGACACCGGGGAGCTGTTTTTT